This is a list of T cell receptor beta chains from one sample in a study of cytomegalovirus exposure and HLA in healthy donors. Clones were sequenced by immunoSEQ multiplex PCR, and TCRdb holds only the in-frame ones, with some missing. The table lists under 200,000 clones, around 80% of them singletons. The sample comprised PBMCs. The receptor source for this set is a man younger than 35 in good health and CMV-seropositive. CDR3s include the opening cysteine and the closing phenylalanine or tryptophan. Each record gives: V gene, J gene, CDR3 protein.

V: TRBV9
J: TRBJ2-2
CDR3: CASSVQGGVTGELFF

V: TRBV27
J: TRBJ2-7
CDR3: CASSLIAGSYEQYF

V: TRBV9
J: TRBJ1-1
CDR3: CASSVVGQSTEAFF

V: TRBV5-4
J: TRBJ1-1
CDR3: CASTWDRDTEAFF

V: TRBV18
J: TRBJ1-4
CDR3: CASSPAKTGTKLFF

V: TRBV7-2
J: TRBJ2-1
CDR3: CASSLGLGGWNNEQFF

V: TRBV30
J: TRBJ1-5
CDR3: CAWSVRGSGKDQPQHF

V: TRBV5-1
J: TRBJ1-4
CDR3: CASSWGQRNEKLFF

V: TRBV30
J: TRBJ2-1
CDR3: CAWSKGASSYNEQFF

V: TRBV7-6
J: TRBJ2-7
CDR3: CASSLGGQGALEQYF

V: TRBV6-4
J: TRBJ2-1
CDR3: CASSDSPGSGRDEQFF

V: TRBV19
J: TRBJ1-2
CDR3: CASRKGQLRPWGYTF

V: TRBV11-2
J: TRBJ2-1
CDR3: CASSLDLTNNNEQFF

V: TRBV18
J: TRBJ1-2
CDR3: CASSSGTERSSYTF

V: TRBV9
J: TRBJ2-5
CDR3: CASSVRDRGSLRETQYF

V: TRBV5-1
J: TRBJ2-1
CDR3: CASSLRQGERQFF

V: TRBV2
J: TRBJ2-1
CDR3: CASSASSYEQFF

V: TRBV18
J: TRBJ2-3
CDR3: CASSPNGGYTDTQYF

V: TRBV10-1
J: TRBJ2-2
CDR3: CASLRDTDPLLTGELFF

V: TRBV7-8
J: TRBJ2-5
CDR3: CASSSLEGEETQYF

V: TRBV5-1
J: TRBJ1-2
CDR3: CASSFDRVGSGYTF

V: TRBV5-6
J: TRBJ2-3
CDR3: CASSPGGGGDTQYF

V: TRBV7-3
J: TRBJ2-3
CDR3: CASSLTELRFLTGTFGDTQYF

V: TRBV5-1
J: TRBJ2-3
CDR3: CASSPSPGDTQYF

V: TRBV4-2
J: TRBJ2-5
CDR3: CASTRGTNQETQYF

V: TRBV5-6
J: TRBJ1-1
CDR3: CASVEQGDLSSNTEAFF

V: TRBV5-5
J: TRBJ1-5
CDR3: CASSIDSNSNQPQHF

V: TRBV5-4
J: -
CDR3: CASRQGGTATYEQYF

V: TRBV6-1
J: TRBJ1-2
CDR3: CASSELDRDGYTF

V: TRBV5-4
J: TRBJ2-5
CDR3: CASSLGGYQETQYF

V: TRBV6-6
J: -
CDR3: CASRQDRAYEQYF

V: TRBV7-6
J: TRBJ1-3
CDR3: CASSLTVPPAGLYF

V: TRBV19
J: TRBJ2-5
CDR3: CASSRTGGFETQYF

V: TRBV9
J: TRBJ2-2
CDR3: CASSVDLGLASNGELFF

V: TRBV6-1
J: TRBJ1-2
CDR3: CASEKGERTGYTF

V: TRBV6-6
J: TRBJ2-3
CDR3: CASSYPSDTQYF

V: TRBV7-9
J: TRBJ1-3
CDR3: CSSSTGNTIYF

V: TRBV10-3
J: TRBJ1-5
CDR3: CAISESEQADQPQHF

V: TRBV10-3
J: TRBJ1-2
CDR3: CAIKDRLANYGYTF

V: TRBV7-6
J: TRBJ2-1
CDR3: CASSLVLAGGPNYNEQFF

V: TRBV6-5
J: TRBJ1-4
CDR3: CASRDGGQGSEKLFF

V: TRBV6-5
J: TRBJ2-1
CDR3: CATRLGAGNEQFF

V: TRBV7-9
J: TRBJ1-5
CDR3: CASSFSDQPQHF

V: TRBV27
J: TRBJ1-2
CDR3: CASSPPPGQGTNYGYTF

V: TRBV5-1
J: TRBJ2-3
CDR3: CASSLGLLADLSTDTQYF

V: TRBV18
J: TRBJ2-7
CDR3: CASSQLPGQGPYEQYF

V: TRBV10-3
J: TRBJ2-7
CDR3: CAISQTPPHEQYF